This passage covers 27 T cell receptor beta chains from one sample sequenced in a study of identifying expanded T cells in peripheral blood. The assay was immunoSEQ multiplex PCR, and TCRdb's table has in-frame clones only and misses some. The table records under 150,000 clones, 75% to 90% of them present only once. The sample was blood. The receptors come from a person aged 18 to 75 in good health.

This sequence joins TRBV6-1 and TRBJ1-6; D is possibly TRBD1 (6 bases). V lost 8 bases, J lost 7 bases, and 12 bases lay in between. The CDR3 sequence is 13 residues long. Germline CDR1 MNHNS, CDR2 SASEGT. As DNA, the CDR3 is TGTGCCAGCGGGGGCCGGCCGAATTCACCCCTCCACTTT. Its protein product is CASGGRPNSPLHF.

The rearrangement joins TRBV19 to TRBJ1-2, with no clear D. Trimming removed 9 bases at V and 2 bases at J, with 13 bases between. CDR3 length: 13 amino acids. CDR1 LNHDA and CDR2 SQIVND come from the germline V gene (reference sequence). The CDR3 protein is CASTRAGNYGYTF. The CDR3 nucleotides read TGTGCCAGCACAAGGGCTGGCAACTATGGCTACACCTTC.

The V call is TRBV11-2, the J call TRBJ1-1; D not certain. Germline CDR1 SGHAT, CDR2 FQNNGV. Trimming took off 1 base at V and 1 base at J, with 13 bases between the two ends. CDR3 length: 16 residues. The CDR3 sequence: CASSLGAQRANTEAFF. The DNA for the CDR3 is TGTGCCAGCAGCTTAGGTGCCCAAAGGGCGAACACTGAAGCTTTCTTT.

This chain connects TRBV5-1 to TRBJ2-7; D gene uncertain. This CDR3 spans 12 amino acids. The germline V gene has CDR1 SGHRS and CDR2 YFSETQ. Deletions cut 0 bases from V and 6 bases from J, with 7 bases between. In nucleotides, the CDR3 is TGCGCCAGCAGCTTGGCCGTCGGCGAGCAGTACTTC. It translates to CASSLAVGEQYF.

In nucleotides, the CDR3 is TGCGCCAGCAGCCAAGCCGGGAGGGGGGCTTTGACCGGGGAGCTGTTTTTT. It yields the protein CASSQAGRGALTGELFF. The chain joins TRBV4-3 to TRBJ2-2; the match to TRBD2 covers 8 bases. The germline CDR1 and CDR2 sequences are LGHNA and YSLEER. This CDR3 has 17 residues. Unmatched junction bases numbered 9, after V lost 1 base and J lost 5 bases.

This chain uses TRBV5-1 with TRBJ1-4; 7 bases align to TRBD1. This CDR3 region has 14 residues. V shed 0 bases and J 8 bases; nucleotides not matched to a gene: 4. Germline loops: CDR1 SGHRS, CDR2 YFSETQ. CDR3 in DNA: TGCGCCAGCAGCTTGGTGGCAGGGGGGGAAAAACTGTTTTTT. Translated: CASSLVAGGEKLFF.

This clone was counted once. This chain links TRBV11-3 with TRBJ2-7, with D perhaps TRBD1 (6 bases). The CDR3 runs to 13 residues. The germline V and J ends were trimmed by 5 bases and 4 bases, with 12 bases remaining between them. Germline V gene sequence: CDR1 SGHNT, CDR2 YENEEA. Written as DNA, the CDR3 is TGTGCCAGCAGCCCCGACGGACAGTACGAGCAGTACTTC. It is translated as CASSPDGQYEQYF. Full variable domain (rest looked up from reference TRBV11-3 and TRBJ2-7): EAGVVQSPRYKIIEKKQPVAFWCNPISGHNTLYWYLQNLGQGPELLIRYENEEAVDDSQLPKDRFSAERLKGVDSTLKIQPAELGDSAVYLCASSPDGQYEQYFGPGTRLTVT.

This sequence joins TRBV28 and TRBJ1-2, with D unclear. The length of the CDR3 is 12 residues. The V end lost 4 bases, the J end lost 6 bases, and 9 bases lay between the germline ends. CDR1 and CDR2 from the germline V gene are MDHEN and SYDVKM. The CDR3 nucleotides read TGTGCCAGCAGTTGGATTCGGAATGGCTACACCTTC. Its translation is CASSWIRNGYTF.

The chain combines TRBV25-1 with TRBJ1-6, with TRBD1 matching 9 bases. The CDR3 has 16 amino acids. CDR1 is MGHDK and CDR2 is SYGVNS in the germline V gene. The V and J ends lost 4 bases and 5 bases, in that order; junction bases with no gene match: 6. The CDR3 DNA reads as TGTGCCAGCAGTGGAACCACAGGGGGCAATAATTCACCCCTCCACTTT. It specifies CASSGTTGGNNSPLHF.

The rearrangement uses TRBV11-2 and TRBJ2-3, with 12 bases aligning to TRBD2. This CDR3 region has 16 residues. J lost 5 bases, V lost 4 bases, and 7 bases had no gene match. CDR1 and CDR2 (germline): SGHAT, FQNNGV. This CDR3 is CASSSRGLAGRDTQYF. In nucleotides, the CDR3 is TGTGCCAGCAGCTCGCGAGGACTAGCGGGGAGAGATACGCAGTATTTT.

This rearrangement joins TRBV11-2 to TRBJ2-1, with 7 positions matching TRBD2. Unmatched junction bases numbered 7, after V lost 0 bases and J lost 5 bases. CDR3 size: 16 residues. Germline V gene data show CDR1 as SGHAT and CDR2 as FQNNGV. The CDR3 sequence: CASSLERPSGHNEQFF. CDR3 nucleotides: TGTGCCAGCAGCTTAGAGAGGCCTAGCGGTCACAATGAGCAGTTCTTC.

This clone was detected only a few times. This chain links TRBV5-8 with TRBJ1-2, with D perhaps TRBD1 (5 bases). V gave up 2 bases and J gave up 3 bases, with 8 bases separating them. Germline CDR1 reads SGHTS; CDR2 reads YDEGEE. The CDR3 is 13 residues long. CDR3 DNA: TGTGCCAGCAGCTTAACGGGGGACTATGGCTACACCTTC. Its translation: CASSLTGDYGYTF.

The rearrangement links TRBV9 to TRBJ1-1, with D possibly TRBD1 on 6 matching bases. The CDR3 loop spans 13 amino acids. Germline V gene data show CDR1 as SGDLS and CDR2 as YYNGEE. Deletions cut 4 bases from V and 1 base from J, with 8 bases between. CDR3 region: CASSYRANTEAFF. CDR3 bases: TGTGCCAGCAGCTACAGGGCGAACACTGAAGCTTTCTTT.

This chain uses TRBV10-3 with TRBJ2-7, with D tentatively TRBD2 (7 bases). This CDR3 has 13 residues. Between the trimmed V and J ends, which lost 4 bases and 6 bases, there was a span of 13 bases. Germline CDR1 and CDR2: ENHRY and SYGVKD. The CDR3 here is CAISVRGGGEQYF. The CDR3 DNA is TGTGCCATCAGTGTGAGGGGGGGAGGCGAGCAGTACTTC.

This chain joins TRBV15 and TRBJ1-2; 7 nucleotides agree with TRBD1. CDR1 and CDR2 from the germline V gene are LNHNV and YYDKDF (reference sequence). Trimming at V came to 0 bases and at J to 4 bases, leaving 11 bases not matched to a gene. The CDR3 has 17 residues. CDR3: CATSRERKGAQGYGYTF. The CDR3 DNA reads TGTGCCACCAGCAGAGAACGTAAGGGGGCGCAAGGCTATGGCTACACCTTC.

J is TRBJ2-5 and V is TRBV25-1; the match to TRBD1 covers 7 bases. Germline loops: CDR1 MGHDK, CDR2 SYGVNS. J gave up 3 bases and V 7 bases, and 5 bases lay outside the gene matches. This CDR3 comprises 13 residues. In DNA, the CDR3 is TGTGCCAGCAACAGAGGGGGCGAAGAGACCCAGTACTTC. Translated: CASNRGGEETQYF. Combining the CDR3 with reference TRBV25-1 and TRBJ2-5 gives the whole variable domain EADIYQTPRYLVIGTGKKITLECSQTMGHDKMYWYQQDPGMELHLIHYSYGVNSTEKGDLSSESTVSRIRTEHFPLTLESARPSHTSQYLCASNRGGEETQYFGPGTRLLVL.

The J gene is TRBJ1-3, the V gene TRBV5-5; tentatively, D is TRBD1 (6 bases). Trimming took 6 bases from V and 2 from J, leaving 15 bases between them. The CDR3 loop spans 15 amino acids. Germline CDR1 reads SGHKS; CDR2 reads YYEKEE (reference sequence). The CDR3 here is CASIRDTSPGNTIYF. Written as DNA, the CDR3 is TGTGCCAGCATCAGGGACACCTCCCCTGGAAACACCATATATTTT.

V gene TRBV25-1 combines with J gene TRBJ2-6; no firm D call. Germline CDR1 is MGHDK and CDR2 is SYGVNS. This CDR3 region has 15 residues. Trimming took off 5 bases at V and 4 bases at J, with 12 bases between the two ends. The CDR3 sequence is CASSPGLTGANVLTF. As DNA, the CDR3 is TGTGCCAGCAGTCCCGGGTTGACGGGGGCCAACGTCCTGACTTTC.

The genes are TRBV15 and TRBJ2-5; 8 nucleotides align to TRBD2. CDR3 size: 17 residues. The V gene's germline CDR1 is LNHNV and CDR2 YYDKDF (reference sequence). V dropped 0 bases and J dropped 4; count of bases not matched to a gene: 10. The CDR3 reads CATSRDLAAGGGETQYF. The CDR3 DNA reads TGTGCCACCAGCAGAGATTTGGCGGCGGGAGGTGGAGAGACCCAGTACTTC.

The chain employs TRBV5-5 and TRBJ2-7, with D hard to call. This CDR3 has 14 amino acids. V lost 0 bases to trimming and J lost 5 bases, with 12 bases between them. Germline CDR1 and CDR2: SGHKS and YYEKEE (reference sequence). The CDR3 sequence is CASSLVGFSHEQYF. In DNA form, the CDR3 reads TGTGCCAGCAGCTTGGTGGGTTTCTCGCACGAGCAGTACTTC.

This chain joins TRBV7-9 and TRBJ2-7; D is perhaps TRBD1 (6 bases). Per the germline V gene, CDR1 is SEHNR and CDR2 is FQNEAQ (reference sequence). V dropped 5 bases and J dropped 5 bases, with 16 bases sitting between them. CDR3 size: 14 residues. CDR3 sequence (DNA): TGTGCCAGCAGCCCAGGACAGAGTTTGGACGAGCAGTACTTC. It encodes CASSPGQSLDEQYF. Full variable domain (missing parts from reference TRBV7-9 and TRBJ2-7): DTGVSQNPRHKITKRGQNVTFRCDPISEHNRLYWYRQTLGQGPEFLTYFQNEAQLEKSRLLSDRFSAERPKGSFSTLEIQRTEQGDSAMYLCASSPGQSLDEQYFGPGTRLTVT.

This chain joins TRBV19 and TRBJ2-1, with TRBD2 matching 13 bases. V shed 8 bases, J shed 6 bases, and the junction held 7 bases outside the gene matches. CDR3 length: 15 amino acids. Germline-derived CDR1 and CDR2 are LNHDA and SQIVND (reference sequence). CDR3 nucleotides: TGTGCCAGTCGCGGGACTAGCGGGACGGTCAATGAGCAGTTCTTC. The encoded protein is CASRGTSGTVNEQFF.

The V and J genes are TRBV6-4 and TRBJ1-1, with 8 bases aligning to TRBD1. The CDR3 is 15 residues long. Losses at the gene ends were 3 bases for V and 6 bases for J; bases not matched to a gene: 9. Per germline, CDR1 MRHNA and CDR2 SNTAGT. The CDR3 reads CASSESLQGASEAFF. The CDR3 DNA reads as TGTGCCAGCAGTGAATCATTGCAGGGGGCATCTGAAGCTTTCTTT.

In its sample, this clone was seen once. The DNA for the CDR3 is TGTGCCAGCTCACCAGGGAACAGCAATCAGCCCCAGCATTTT. As protein: CASSPGNSNQPQHF. The chain links TRBV18 to TRBJ1-5; D call uncertain. Germline CDR1 reads KGHSH; CDR2 reads LQKENI. The CDR3 spans 14 residues. Trimming took 2 bases from V and 1 from J, leaving 6 bases between them.

CDR3 amino acids: CASRLSDRGEQYF. The CDR3 DNA follows: TGTGCCAGCAGACTATCGGACAGGGGCGAGCAGTACTTC. The J gene is TRBJ2-7, the V gene TRBV5-4, with 9 bases lining up with TRBD1. Per the germline V gene, CDR1 is SGHNT and CDR2 is YYREEE (reference sequence). The J segment lost 6 bases and the V segment lost 5 bases, leaving 6 bases of the junction unmatched. The CDR3 has 13 residues.

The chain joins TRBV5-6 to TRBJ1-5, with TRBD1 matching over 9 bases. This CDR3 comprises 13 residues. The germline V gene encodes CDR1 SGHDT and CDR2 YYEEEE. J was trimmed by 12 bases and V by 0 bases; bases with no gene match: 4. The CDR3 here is CASSLGRQGVQHF. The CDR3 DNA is TGTGCCAGCAGCTTGGGGAGACAGGGGGTCCAGCATTTT.

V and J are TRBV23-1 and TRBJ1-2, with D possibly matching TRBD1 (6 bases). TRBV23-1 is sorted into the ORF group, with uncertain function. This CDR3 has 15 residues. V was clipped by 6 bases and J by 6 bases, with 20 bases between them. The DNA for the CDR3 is TGCGCCAGCAGCCCTCTTAGGCGGGGGGCGCATGGCTACACCTTC. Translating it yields CASSPLRRGAHGYTF.